The 21 T cell receptor beta chains below all came from one sample that was sequenced in a study of cytomegalovirus exposure and HLA in healthy donors. The primer mix had 60 Vbeta and 13 Jbeta primers. Method: immunoSEQ multiplex PCR; TCRdb's copy keeps in-frame clones and lacks some. The sample holds around 170,000 clones; approximately 88% are singletons and the top ten take around 2.5%. Sequenced sample: PBMCs. These receptors originate from a woman between 50 and 59 years old in good health and CMV-seropositive.

The rearrangement links TRBV2 to TRBJ1-4; no definite D call. CDR3 length: 13 amino acids. V shed 10 bases and J shed 3 bases, with 12 bases lying between them. Germline values: CDR1 SNHLY, CDR2 FYNNEI. DNA for the CDR3: TGTGCCAACCTTCGGGGAGCTAATGAAAAACTGTTTTTT. It is translated as CANLRGANEKLFF.

The rearrangement joins TRBV4-3 to TRBJ2-3; 13 nucleotides agree with TRBD2. CDR3 length: 16 residues. Unmatched junction bases numbered 6, after V lost 4 bases and J lost 5 bases. Per germline, CDR1 LGHNA and CDR2 YSLEER. DNA of the CDR3: TGCGCCAGCAGCCCCGGACTAGCGGGGGCCCTAGATACGCAGTATTTT. Its translation: CASSPGLAGALDTQYF.

The chain links TRBV25-1 to TRBJ1-1; a weak D match, TRBD1 (6 bases). This CDR3 region has 14 residues. Germline V lookup: CDR1 MGHDK, CDR2 SYGVNS. V dropped 5 bases and J dropped 5 bases, with 15 bases sitting between them. The CDR3, as DNA: TGTGCCAGCAGTCAGCAGGCAGGGGTGACTGAAGCTTTCTTT. Translated: CASSQQAGVTEAFF.

CDR3 DNA: TGTGCCAGCAGTTTGAGGGGGACAGGGGTCTACAATGAGCAGTTCTTC. Translated, it gives CASSLRGTGVYNEQFF. V is TRBV7-9 and J is TRBJ2-1; 10 bases align to TRBD1. The CDR3 runs 16 residues. Germline CDR1 and CDR2: SEHNR and FQNEAQ (reference sequence). The junction had 8 bases not matched to a gene; V was cut back by 6 bases and J by 3 bases.

The V and J genes are TRBV28 and TRBJ2-5; D uncertain. The V and J ends lost 5 bases and 4 bases respectively, with 2 bases between them. CDR3 size: 10 residues. Germline V lookup: CDR1 MDHEN, CDR2 SYDVKM. The CDR3 region has the DNA TGTGCCAGCAGTCTAGAGACCCAGTACTTC. It specifies CASSLETQYF.

The genes are TRBV7-2 and TRBJ1-2, with no clear D. Trimming stripped 4 bases from V and 4 bases from J, with 13 bases between. Germline V lookup: CDR1 SGHTA, CDR2 FQGNSA. The CDR3 is made up of 14 amino acids. The CDR3 DNA reads TGTGCCAGCAGCTCATCCGGGATACCCTATGGCTACACCTTC. Its translation: CASSSSGIPYGYTF.

The gene calls are TRBV25-1 and TRBJ2-5, with 9 bases that match TRBD2. The CDR3 spans 15 residues. In germline, CDR1 is MGHDK, CDR2 SYGVNS. After removal of 5 bases from V and 3 bases from J, the junction contained 7 bases not matched to a gene. The CDR3 loop is CASSQRGGGEETQYF. DNA of the CDR3: TGTGCCAGCAGTCAGCGCGGGGGGGGAGAAGAGACCCAGTACTTC. The full variable domain, with the rest looked up from reference TRBV25-1 and TRBJ2-5, is EADIYQTPRYLVIGTGKKITLECSQTMGHDKMYWYQQDPGMELHLIHYSYGVNSTEKGDLSSESTVSRIRTEHFPLTLESARPSHTSQYLCASSQRGGGEETQYFGPGTRLLVL.

The chain combines TRBV11-2 with TRBJ2-1; 7 nucleotides align to TRBD2. V lost 1 base to trimming and J lost 9 bases; unmatched junction nucleotides: 3. Germline CDR1 is SGHAT and CDR2 is FQNNGV. The CDR3 totals 13 residues. The CDR3 loop reads CASSLGWGGEQFF. CDR3 nucleotides: TGTGCCAGCAGCTTAGGTTGGGGGGGTGAGCAGTTCTTC.

V is TRBV15 and J is TRBJ2-5, with D hard to call. V was clipped by 0 bases and J by 2 bases, with 10 bases between them. From germline, CDR1 is LNHNV and CDR2 YYDKDF (reference sequence). The CDR3 covers 15 residues. The CDR3 DNA reads as TGTGCCACCAGCAGAGATTGGGCAGAGCAAGAGACCCAGTACTTC. Amino acid sequence: CATSRDWAEQETQYF.

This chain links TRBV6-6 with TRBJ2-7, with D perhaps matching TRBD1 (5 bases). Trimming cost V 0 bases and J 2 bases, with 8 bases left between them. The CDR3 contains 14 residues. Germline assignment: CDR1 MNHNY and CDR2 SVGAGI (reference sequence). The CDR3: CASSYSAGTYEQYF. The CDR3 region has the DNA TGTGCCAGCAGTTACTCCGCAGGGACCTACGAGCAGTACTTC.

V is TRBV30 and J is TRBJ2-2; perhaps TRBD2 as D (6 bases). Trimming left V 5 bases short and J 5 bases short, with 18 bases between. The CDR3 has 15 amino acids. The germline V gene has CDR1 GTSNPN and CDR2 SVGIG (reference sequence). The CDR3 loop reads CAWGGTTLGTGELFF. For the CDR3, the DNA is TGTGCCTGGGGGGGGACCACCTTAGGGACCGGGGAGCTGTTTTTT.

The chain has TRBV6-1 and TRBJ1-6; D unresolved. V lost 6 bases and J lost 9, with 15 bases in between. CDR3 length: 14 residues. Germline CDR1 reads MNHNS; CDR2 reads SASEGT. The CDR3 here is CASSPTLLGSPLHF. As DNA, the CDR3 is TGTGCCAGCAGCCCCACCCTCCTAGGTTCACCCCTCCACTTT.

This chain connects TRBV7-2 to TRBJ2-7; perhaps TRBD2 as D (5 bases). V was pared by 1 base and J by 5 bases, with 18 bases between. CDR3 length: 16 residues. CDR1 and CDR2 from the germline V gene are SGHTA and FQGNSA. The chain's CDR3 is CASSLGTSIIGNEQYF. The CDR3, as DNA: TGTGCCAGCAGCTTAGGTACGAGCATTATCGGGAACGAGCAGTACTTC. The full variable domain, rest sourced from reference TRBV7-2 and TRBJ2-7, is GAGVSQSPSNKVTEKGKDVELRCDPISGHTALYWYRQSLGQGLEFLIYFQGNSAPDKSGLPSDRFSAERTGGSVSTLTIQRTQQEDSAVYLCASSLGTSIIGNEQYFGPGTRLTVT.

V usage is TRBV7-3 and J usage is TRBJ2-3; 8 bases match TRBD2. V shed 2 bases, J shed 4 bases, and the junction held 5 bases outside the gene matches. The CDR3 has 15 residues. In germline, CDR1 is SGHTA, CDR2 FQGTGA. This CDR3 reads CASSLGSGAADTQYF. The DNA of the CDR3 is TGTGCCAGCAGCTTAGGTAGCGGGGCCGCAGATACGCAGTATTTT. The full variable domain, completed using reference TRBV7-3 and TRBJ2-3, is GAGVSQTPSNKVTEKGKYVELRCDPISGHTALYWYRQSLGQGPEFLIYFQGTGAADDSGLPNDRFFAVRPEGSVSTLKIQRTERGDSAVYLCASSLGSGAADTQYFGPGTRLTVL.

The V gene is TRBV7-9, the J gene TRBJ2-4, with 9 bases identical to TRBD1. This CDR3 has 15 amino acids. V lost 0 bases and J lost 6; bases outside the gene matches: 3. The germline V gene has CDR1 SEHNR and CDR2 FQNEAQ (reference sequence). CDR3 sequence (DNA): TGTGCCAGCAGCTTAGCGTCGGGACAGGGAAACATTCAGTACTTC. Translation gives CASSLASGQGNIQYF.

This clone was observed a few times. This rearrangement joins TRBV19 to TRBJ1-1; TRBD1 matches 8 bases. Germline-derived CDR1 and CDR2 are LNHDA and SQIVND (reference sequence). V was clipped by 3 bases and J by 4 bases; unmatched bases: 7. The CDR3 is 15 residues long. The CDR3 nucleotides read TGTGCCAGTAGTATCCAGGGGGCAAGTGGCACTGAAGCTTTCTTT. This translates into CASSIQGASGTEAFF. Looking up the rest from reference TRBV19 and TRBJ1-1 gives the full variable domain: DGGITQSPKYLFRKEGQNVTLSCEQNLNHDAMYWYRQDPGQGLRLIYYSQIVNDFQKGDIAEGYSVSREKKESFPLTVTSAQKNPTAFYLCASSIQGASGTEAFFGQGTRLTVV.

The chain carries TRBV4-1 and TRBJ2-3, with 8 bases fitting TRBD2. V trimming: 0 bases; J trimming: 6 bases; junction bases outside the gene matches: 8. The CDR3 has 16 residues. Germline loops: CDR1 MGHRA, CDR2 YSYEKL. The CDR3 reads CASSQENGGAGDTQYF. In DNA, the CDR3 is TGCGCCAGCAGCCAAGAAAACGGGGGGGCCGGGGATACGCAGTATTTT.

The V call is TRBV5-4, the J call TRBJ2-6; D is unresolved. V was trimmed by 4 bases and J by 3 bases, leaving 11 bases between them. Germline loops: CDR1 SGHNT, CDR2 YYREEE (reference sequence). This CDR3 has 15 residues. CDR3 in DNA: TGTGCCAGCAGCCAGAGGTTTGATGGGGCCAACGTCCTGACTTTC. Protein product: CASSQRFDGANVLTF.

The gene calls are TRBV15 and TRBJ1-5; 7 bases agree with TRBD1. From germline, CDR1 is LNHNV and CDR2 YYDKDF (reference sequence). This CDR3 contains 15 residues. With 5 bases clipped from V and 2 bases from J, the junction kept 6 bases outside the gene matches. This CDR3 is CATSDRVQGNQPQHF. For the CDR3, the DNA is TGTGCCACCAGCGACAGGGTCCAGGGCAATCAGCCCCAGCATTTT.

The gene calls are TRBV5-1 and TRBJ2-1, with 8 bases fitting TRBD2. This CDR3 is built from 16 residues. V was clipped by 3 bases and J by 7 bases; unmatched bases: 12. CDR1 and CDR2 from the germline V gene are SGHRS and YFSETQ. The CDR3 DNA follows: TGCGCCAGCAGCTACCCTATATCGGGGGGGCCGAATGAGCAGTTCTTC. It specifies CASSYPISGGPNEQFF. The variable domain in full, completed from reference TRBV5-1 and TRBJ2-1, reads KAGVTQTPRYLIKTRGQQVTLSCSPISGHRSVSWYQQTPGQGLQFLFEYFSETQRNKGNFPGRFSGRQFSNSRSEMNVSTLELGDSALYLCASSYPISGGPNEQFFGPGTRLTVL.

The chain is built from TRBV19 and TRBJ1-1, with a weak D call TRBD1 (6 bases). V dropped 5 bases and J dropped 9 bases, with 13 bases sitting between them. This CDR3 is 12 amino acids long. CDR1 LNHDA and CDR2 SQIVND come from the germline V gene (reference sequence). The CDR3 nucleotides are TGTGCCAGTAGTTCGGAGGACAGAAAAGCTTTCTTT. Translation gives CASSSEDRKAFF. Complete variable domain (other parts from reference TRBV19 and TRBJ1-1): DGGITQSPKYLFRKEGQNVTLSCEQNLNHDAMYWYRQDPGQGLRLIYYSQIVNDFQKGDIAEGYSVSREKKESFPLTVTSAQKNPTAFYLCASSSEDRKAFFGQGTRLTVV.